This TCR beta chain was observed in a study of blood T cell repertoires in COVID-19. Background on the study: Italy, Spain and the United States were the sources of the convalescent and acute COVID-19 samples.

Looked up from germline, CDR1 is MDHEN and CDR2 is SYDVKM. J lost 5 bases, V lost 7 bases, and 14 bases had no gene match. The CDR3 is 15 amino acids. Original data processing: The authors estimated nucleated cell counts from reference gene primer amplification. The assay was immunoSEQ multiplex PCR, and TCRdb's table has in-frame clones only and misses some. That table is the source of V, J and clone size, and D and trimming were worked out from the DNA. The sample holds approximately 200,000 clones, 80% to 85% seen once. The sequencing sample was made of peripheral blood. The gene calls are TRBV28 and TRBJ2-7; TRBD2 matches at 7 bases. The TCR comes from a woman under 40 who had recovered from COVID-19. The CDR3 DNA is TGTGCCAGCATGGGGGTGACTAGCTTTATGGACGAGCAGTACTTC. Amino acid sequence: CASMGVTSFMDEQYF. Complete variable domain (other parts from reference TRBV28 and TRBJ2-7): DVKVTQSSRYLVKRTGEKVFLECVQDMDHENMFWYRQDPGLGLRLIYFSYDVKMKEKGDIPEGYSVSREKKERFSLILESASTNQTSMYLCASMGVTSFMDEQYFGPGTRLTVT.